This TCR beta chain comes out of a study of T cells expressing NK-cell markers (dated by TCRdb to 2020 to 2021). General notes on the study: In sorted CD3+CD56+NKG2C+, CD3+CD56+NKG2C- and CD3+CD56-NKG2C+ T-cell subsets from 8 or 9 donors, TCR beta-chain repertoires were profiled. Illumina HiSeq 2000/2500, MiSeq or NextSeq was used to sequence libraries as 2 x 150 bp reads. Among the eight sequenced donors, only one was HCMV-seronegative, while the other seven were HCMV-seropositive. The study sequenced eight donors, all healthy volunteers chosen at random: three men and five women.

Details on this clonotype: No cognate antigen has been identified for it.

The sequencer was an Illumina HiSeq 2000. TCR beta cDNA libraries were made by 5'RACE template switching that added a universal primer site and unique molecular identifiers. cDNA synthesis was primed from the TCR beta constant segment, followed by two successive PCR amplification steps. The study's own analysis went as follows. Reads were demultiplexed and grouped by UMI with MIGEC, and clonotypes were assembled and quantified with MiTCR. To exclude erroneous sequences, any TCR cDNA sequence not supported by at least two reads was discarded. The tcR package was used for downstream repertoire analysis, with clonotypes matched between fractions based on CDR3 nucleotide sequence plus V segment. VDJmatch was used to annotate antigen specificity against VDJdb, with one amino acid substitution in CDR3 permitted. TCRdb reprocessed the reads and lists each CDR3 protein sequence as a single entry, with no DNA. What appears here as the V and J calls and clone size reflects TCRdb's work, not the paper's. The sample table records almost 450,000 distinct CDR3 sequences. Together, the top ten hold 7.3% of the sample.

CDR1 and CDR2 are read off the germline V gene as KGHSH and LQKENI. The CDR3 sequence holds 15 residues, the cysteine and phenylalanine included. Nucleotide data are not available. Broad study findings and their caveats: Those dominant clonotypes were again the most abundant among CD3+CD56-NKG2C+ cells in a few donors, at roughly 25-60.1%. Whether the expanded NKG2C-expressing T cell clones were specific for HCMV antigens remained unclear. In a handful of donors, the dominant CD3+CD56+NKG2C+ clonotypes were among the top 10 CD8+ clonotypes and accounted for roughly 1.0-8% of CD8+ T cells.

HCMV-specific IgG was detected in serum with a commercial ELISA kit to determine HCMV serostatus. Peripheral blood mononuclear cells were isolated from blood by Ficoll density gradient centrifugation. The sample taken for sequencing was blood T cells: a sorted CD56 or NKG2C T cell subset, CD4+ or CD8+ T cells, or bulk PBMC T cells (not recorded which). The sequence derives from a woman aged 18 to 69 in good health. The chain is assembled from TRBV18 and TRBJ1-1; TCRdb names TRBD1, which stays unverified in the absence of DNA. The CDR3: CASSPPDRDGTEAFF.